Each of the 28 T cell receptor beta chains below was sequenced from the same sample in a study of T cell repertoires in cytomegalovirus infection. A single record per CDR3 protein comes from TCRdb applying MiXCR to the reads. This table has approximately 770,000 distinct CDR3 sequences, about 28% appearing once. What these receptors recognize is not known. The material was cultured CD8+ T cells from PBMCs, obtained from culture after CMV antigen stimulation. The receptors shown here come from a human donor in good health (CMV status not recorded). Some clones in this sample may be carry-over from other donors' samples.

The genes are TRBV12-3 or TRBV12-4 and TRBJ1-2; 7 bases fit TRBD1. This CDR3 spans 16 amino acids. V dropped 2 bases and J dropped 2; count of bases not matched to a gene: 8. The CDR3 sequence is CASSLTLGQENYGYTF. The DNA of the CDR3 is TGTGCCAGCAGTTTAACTCTCGGACAGGAGAACTATGGCTACACCTTC.

This sequence joins TRBV6-2 or TRBV6-3 and TRBJ2-5; D is unclear. The CDR3 is 13 residues long. CDR1 MNHEY and CDR2 SVGEGT come from the germline V gene. V gave up 4 bases and J gave up 4 bases, with 10 bases separating them. This chain's CDR3 is CASSLTVSETQYF. The CDR3 bases are TGTGCCAGCAGTTTGACCGTTTCAGAGACCCAGTACTTC.

This sequence joins TRBV4-1 and TRBJ1-5; D is possibly TRBD1 (6 bases). Trimming shortened V by 1 base and J by 3 bases, and 13 bases separated the two germline ends. CDR1 and CDR2 (germline): MGHRA, YSYEKL. The CDR3 length is 16 residues. This CDR3 reads CASSQVWGQDNQPQHF. The CDR3 region has the DNA TGCGCCAGCAGCCAAGTGTGGGGACAAGACAATCAGCCCCAGCATTTT.

In this sample, this clonotype turned up a few times. The chain uses TRBV5-4 and TRBJ1-2, with D perhaps TRBD1 (5 bases). V lost 0 bases and J 5 bases, leaving 17 bases between the germline ends. The V gene's germline CDR1 is SGHNT and CDR2 YYREEE (reference sequence). The CDR3 runs to 16 residues. The CDR3 loop is CASSLGRGSVGYGYTF. CDR3 bases: TGTGCCAGCAGCTTGGGAAGGGGCTCCGTTGGGTATGGCTACACCTTC.

The rearrangement uses TRBV4-2 and TRBJ2-1; D unclear. The CDR3 consists of 14 residues. The V gene lost 0 bases and the J gene lost 10 bases, with 13 bases spanning the gap. Germline values: CDR1 LGHNA, CDR2 YNFKEQ. The CDR3 protein is CASSQESRRDEQFF. The DNA of the CDR3 is TGTGCCAGCAGCCAAGAAAGCAGGCGTGACGAGCAGTTCTTC.

Worth noting for this clonotype: A much larger clone lies a single base off, so this may be a read error. This rearrangement joins TRBV7-7 to TRBJ2-1, with 9 bases lining up with TRBD2. The CDR3 is made up of 15 amino acids. CDR1 and CDR2 (germline): SSHAT, FNYEAQ (reference sequence). This CDR3 reads CASSSGTSLYNEQFF. The CDR3 DNA follows: TGTGCTAGCAGCTCCGGGACTAGCCTCTACAATGAGCAGTTCTTC. The entire variable domain, with the rest obtained from reference TRBV7-7 and TRBJ2-1, is as follows: GAGVSQSPRYKVTKRGQDVTLRCDPISSHATLYWYQQALGQGPEFLTYFNYEAQPDKSGLPSDRFSAERPEGSISTLTIQRTEQRDSAMYRCASSSGTSLYNEQFFGPGTRLTVL.

V and J are TRBV2 and TRBJ1-6; 9 nucleotides align to TRBD1. CDR3 length: 15 residues. The V and J ends lost 6 bases and 9 bases, in that order; junction bases with no gene match: 9. The V gene's germline CDR1 is SNHLY and CDR2 FYNNEI. The CDR3 sequence: CASSDPGQGGSPLHF. CDR3 DNA sequence: TGTGCCAGCAGCGACCCGGGACAGGGAGGTTCACCCCTCCACTTT.

This clonotype has a count of ten or more. The V call is TRBV7-8, the J call TRBJ1-5; TRBD1 aligns across 7 bases. The germline CDR1 and CDR2 sequences are SGHVS and FQNEAQ. The CDR3 spans 16 residues. J lost 2 bases, V lost 5 bases, and 9 bases had no gene match. The CDR3: CASSHVTTGGNQPQHF. In nucleotides, the CDR3 is TGTGCCAGCAGCCACGTCACTACAGGGGGCAATCAGCCCCAGCATTTT.

Many counts were recorded for this clonotype. The CDR3 here is CASSYRDSPTGELFF. The CDR3 coding sequence is TGTGCCAGCAGCTACCGGGACAGCCCCACCGGGGAGCTGTTTTTT. The chain carries TRBV7-6 and TRBJ2-2; TRBD1 matches 7 bases. There are 15 residues in the CDR3. The V segment lost 4 bases and the J segment 4 bases; nucleotides outside the gene matches: 6. CDR1 and CDR2 (germline): SGHVS, FNYEAQ.

This clonotype was counted a few times. The rearrangement joins TRBV7-9 to TRBJ1-5, with D possibly TRBD1 on 6 matching bases. V was cut by 2 bases and J by 3 bases, with 11 bases left in between. Germline V CDR1 and CDR2: SEHNR, FQNEAQ (reference sequence). This CDR3 is built from 15 residues. CDR3 coding DNA: TGTGCCAGCAGCTTAACGGACAGTAACAATCAGCCCCAGCATTTT. Encoded protein: CASSLTDSNNQPQHF.

The chain has TRBV4-2 and TRBJ2-1, with 14 positions matching TRBD2. There are 16 residues in the CDR3. The trim removed 1 base at V and 5 bases at J, leaving 1 base unmatched. Germline assignment: CDR1 LGHNA and CDR2 YNFKEQ. The CDR3 sequence is CASSQVTSGGDNEQFF. In nucleotides, the CDR3 is TGTGCCAGCAGCCAAGTGACTAGCGGGGGGGACAATGAGCAGTTCTTC.

The genes are TRBV7-6 and TRBJ2-7; D uncertain. Germline CDR1 reads SGHVS; CDR2 reads FNYEAQ. Trimming pared 4 bases from V and 2 bases from J, leaving 15 bases between. The CDR3 covers 15 residues. CDR3 in DNA: TGTGCCAGCAGCTCTTCCCCAACTATGACCTACGAGCAGTACGTC. As protein: CASSSSPTMTYEQYV.

This clonotype was observed a handful of times. The V call is TRBV7-6, the J call TRBJ2-7; no firm D call. The CDR3 spans 15 residues. Germline CDR1 reads SGHVS; CDR2 reads FNYEAQ. V lost 6 bases to trimming and J lost 2 bases, with 17 bases between them. In DNA, the CDR3 is TGTGCCAGCAGTCCCCGTCCGGACGGAACCTACGAGCAGTACTTC. Its protein is CASSPRPDGTYEQYF. The variable domain in full, with the rest retrieved from reference TRBV7-6 and TRBJ2-7, is GAGVSQSPRYKVTKRGQDVALRCDPISGHVSLYWYRQALGQGPEFLTYFNYEAQQDKSGLPNDRFSAERPEGSISTLTIQRTEQRDSAMYRCASSPRPDGTYEQYFGPGTRLTVT.

This clonotype occurred many times. The chain employs TRBV7-9 and TRBJ1-2, with 8 bases aligning to TRBD1. The germline gives CDR1 SEHNR, CDR2 FQNEAQ (reference sequence). Trimming removed 5 bases from V and 3 bases from J; junction bases left unmatched: 5. The CDR3 loop spans 14 amino acids. The CDR3 bases are TGTGCCAGCAGCCCAGGGGGCTCCCACTATGGCTACACCTTC. It codes for CASSPGGSHYGYTF. Combining the CDR3 with reference TRBV7-9 and TRBJ1-2 gives the whole variable domain DTGVSQNPRHKITKRGQNVTFRCDPISEHNRLYWYRQTLGQGPEFLTYFQNEAQLEKSRLLSDRFSAERPKGSFSTLEIQRTEQGDSAMYLCASSPGGSHYGYTFGSGTRLTVV.

The V and J genes are TRBV20-1 and TRBJ2-7; D gene ambiguous. The germline gives CDR1 DFQATT, CDR2 SNEGSKA (reference sequence). This CDR3 is 11 amino acids long. The V end lost 6 bases, the J end lost 3 bases, and 9 bases lay between the germline ends. CDR3 region: CSAQEFYEQYF. CDR3 coding DNA: TGCAGTGCCCAGGAGTTCTACGAGCAGTACTTC.

This sequence joins TRBV6-1 and TRBJ1-1, with 10 bases aligning to TRBD1. The CDR3 has 15 amino acids. Germline CDR1 MNHNS, CDR2 SASEGT. With 7 bases clipped from V and 0 bases from J, the junction kept 5 bases outside the gene matches. The CDR3 reads CASKDRGIMNTEAFF. In DNA form, the CDR3 reads TGTGCCAGCAAGGACAGGGGGATTATGAACACTGAAGCTTTCTTT.

Only a few counts were recorded for this clonotype. The chain is built from TRBV4-1 and TRBJ2-1; D is possibly TRBD2 (6 bases). Germline values: CDR1 MGHRA, CDR2 YSYEKL. CDR3 size: 19 residues. V was shortened by 2 bases and J by 0 bases, with 20 bases between the two germline ends. Here the CDR3 reads CASSQKSPQAGLSYNEQFF. The CDR3 nucleotides are TGCGCCAGCAGCCAAAAGTCCCCTCAGGCGGGACTCTCCTACAATGAGCAGTTCTTC.

There are many counts of this clonotype. The rearrangement uses TRBV7-2 and TRBJ1-2, with 9 bases aligning to TRBD1. This CDR3 has 17 amino acids. From germline, CDR1 is SGHTA and CDR2 FQGNSA. Trimming at V came to 3 bases and at J to 1 base, leaving 9 bases not matched to a gene. CDR3 bases: TGTGCCAGCAGCTTCCCGGGACAGGGAGGAAGTAACTATGGCTACACCTTC. Translation gives CASSFPGQGGSNYGYTF.

The V and J genes are TRBV7-9 and TRBJ2-7; TRBD1 matches 12 bases. This CDR3 has 19 residues. Trimming cost V 6 bases and J 4 bases; bases outside gene matches: 19. Germline CDR1 SEHNR, CDR2 FQNEAQ (reference sequence). The CDR3 sequence: CASRGPGQGALPGIYEQYF. CDR3 DNA sequence: TGTGCCAGCAGAGGGCCGGGACAGGGGGCCCTGCCCGGAATATACGAGCAGTACTTC.

The genes are TRBV12-3 or TRBV12-4 and TRBJ1-2, with D possibly being TRBD1 (5 bases). The CDR3 spans 14 residues. V dropped 6 bases and J dropped 5 bases, with 16 bases sitting between them. CDR3 in amino acids: CASSPGRALYGYTF. The CDR3 DNA reads TGTGCCAGCAGCCCCGGCAGGGCCTTATATGGCTACACCTTC.

This chain uses TRBV12-3 or TRBV12-4 with TRBJ1-1, with D possibly matching TRBD1 (6 bases). The V end lost 0 bases, the J end lost 8 bases, and 10 bases lay between the germline ends. The CDR3 contains 13 residues. The CDR3 region is CASSLALQGEAFF. Written as DNA, the CDR3 is TGTGCCAGCAGTTTAGCTTTACAGGGAGAAGCTTTCTTT.

This clonotype has a handful of counts. J is TRBJ2-1 and V is TRBV6-5, with 7 bases lining up with TRBD2. V shed 2 bases and J 2 bases; nucleotides not matched to a gene: 6. The CDR3 is made up of 16 amino acids. The germline V gene encodes CDR1 MNHEY and CDR2 SVGAGI. CDR3 DNA sequence: TGTGCCAGCAGTTACGGGGAGGGTAGGGCCTACAATGAGCAGTTCTTC. As protein: CASSYGEGRAYNEQFF.

This rearrangement joins TRBV10-3 to TRBJ2-7; D uncertain. The CDR3 extends over 14 amino acids. CDR1 is ENHRY and CDR2 is SYGVKD in the germline V gene. Trimming shortened V by 0 bases and J by 3 bases, and 9 bases separated the two germline ends. The CDR3 coding sequence is TGTGCCATCAGTGAGTCGAAACATTTCTACGAGCAGTACGTC. Translating it yields CAISESKHFYEQYV.

This clonotype was seen a handful of times. The chain has TRBV19 and TRBJ1-1; no clear D. V was pared by 6 bases and J by 4 bases, with 18 bases between. CDR3 length: 15 residues. Germline V gene data show CDR1 as LNHDA and CDR2 as SQIVND (reference sequence). The CDR3 DNA sequence: TGTGCCAGTAGCCTTGGAGGACCACTACCCACTGAAGCTTTCTTT. It is translated as CASSLGGPLPTEAFF.

This rearrangement joins TRBV15 to TRBJ2-5; D gene uncertain. The V end lost 5 bases, the J end lost 5 bases, and 15 bases lay between the germline ends. The germline V gene has CDR1 LNHNV and CDR2 YYDKDF (reference sequence). This CDR3 comprises 14 residues. CDR3 coding DNA: TGTGCCACCAGCTTTCTATCGGGTTACGAGACCCAGTACTTC. It codes for CATSFLSGYETQYF.

The chain uses TRBV6-2 or TRBV6-3 and TRBJ1-1; possibly TRBD1 for D (5 bases). Germline values: CDR1 MNHEY, CDR2 SVGEGT. V was trimmed by 6 bases and J by 3 bases, leaving 11 bases between them. The CDR3 covers 13 residues. Written as DNA, the CDR3 is TGTGCCAGCAGGGGAGGGGATTACACTGAAGCTTTCTTT. Protein: CASRGGDYTEAFF.

About this clonotype: An end of the junction does not agree with germline; a read error may underlie this. This rearrangement joins TRBV7-6 to TRBJ2-3; D not resolved. This CDR3 comprises 14 residues. Germline V CDR1 and CDR2: SGHVS, FNYEAQ. The CDR3 reads CASSLGGLADTQYF. Here the CDR3 DNA reads TGTGCTAGCAGCTTAGGCGGCCTCGCAGATACGCAGTATTTT.

Only a few counts were recorded for this clonotype. The V gene is TRBV7-2, the J gene TRBJ2-3, with 8 bases fitting TRBD2. CDR3 length: 14 amino acids. CDR1 is SGHTA, CDR2 FQGNSA, per germline. CDR3 bases: TGTGCAGCTGATGCGGGGGGTAGCACAGATACGCAGTATTTT. Amino acids: CAADAGGSTDTQYF. Complete variable domain (other parts from reference TRBV7-2 and TRBJ2-3): GAGVSQSPSNKVTEKGKDVELRCDPISGHTALYWYRQSLGQGLEFLIYFQGNSAPDKSGLPSDRFSAERTGGSVSTLTIQRTQQEDSAVYLCAADAGGSTDTQYFGPGTRLTVL.